Below are 4 T cell receptor beta chains sequenced from a single sample in a study of blood T cell repertoires in COVID-19. Repertoires were generated with immunoSEQ multiplex PCR, while TCRdb's copy carries only in-frame clones and drops some. The repertoire holds 310,000 or so clones, with 70% to 90% as singletons. The specimen sequenced was peripheral blood. The receptors were gathered from a man between 65 and 85 years old with acute or convalescent COVID-19.

This chain uses TRBV5-1 with TRBJ1-3; D unclear. With 7 bases removed from V and 0 bases from J, the gap between germline ends came to 8 bases. This CDR3 spans 13 amino acids. The germline V gene encodes CDR1 SGHRS and CDR2 YFSETQ. The CDR3 nucleotides read TGCGCCAGCCAAATGTTCTCTGGAAACACCATATATTTT. Amino acid sequence: CASQMFSGNTIYF. Together with reference TRBV5-1 and TRBJ1-3, the CDR3 gives the full variable domain: KAGVTQTPRYLIKTRGQQVTLSCSPISGHRSVSWYQQTPGQGLQFLFEYFSETQRNKGNFPGRFSGRQFSNSRSEMNVSTLELGDSALYLCASQMFSGNTIYFGEGSWLTVV.

This chain links TRBV3-1 (or the pseudogene TRBV3-2) with TRBJ2-7; 9 positions agree with TRBD2. The V segment lost 4 bases and the J segment 7 bases; nucleotides outside the gene matches: 8. Germline V gene lookup returns CDR1 LGHDT and CDR2 YNNKEL (reference sequence). This CDR3 region has 14 residues. The CDR3 coding sequence is TGTGCCAGCAGCCTCCTAGCGGGGTATGGTGAGCAGTACTTC. Translation: CASSLLAGYGEQYF.

The chain combines TRBV5-4 with TRBJ2-1, with D perhaps TRBD2 (6 bases). V was cut by 5 bases and J by 2 bases, with 17 bases left in between. Looked up from germline, CDR1 is SGHNT and CDR2 is YYREEE (reference sequence). This CDR3 comprises 16 residues. The CDR3 coding sequence is TGTGCCAGCAGTCGGGATAGCGGAGGGGCCTACAATGAGCAGTTCTTC. Protein product: CASSRDSGGAYNEQFF.

The V and J genes are TRBV7-9 and TRBJ1-6, with 11 bases aligning to TRBD1. This CDR3 contains 19 residues. The V and J ends lost 1 base and 0 bases, in that order; junction bases with no gene match: 5. Germline values: CDR1 SEHNR, CDR2 FQNEAQ (reference sequence). CDR3 in DNA: TGTGCCAGCAGCTTAGAAACCGGGACAGGGGGCTCCTATAATTCACCCCTCCACTTT. It codes for CASSLETGTGGSYNSPLHF. Together with reference TRBV7-9 and TRBJ1-6, the CDR3 gives the full variable domain: DTGVSQNPRHKITKRGQNVTFRCDPISEHNRLYWYRQTLGQGPEFLTYFQNEAQLEKSRLLSDRFSAERPKGSFSTLEIQRTEQGDSAMYLCASSLETGTGGSYNSPLHFGNGTRLTVT.